The clone carrying this T cell receptor beta chain appeared many times. Its antigen remains unknown. The data were obtained in a study of T-cell reconstitution after alpha-beta-depleted transplantation in children. General observations from the study: After transplant, high TCRbeta diversity at day 60 in some patients arose from surviving recipient T cells and thymic progenitors. Fresh T-cell production supplied most of the T-cell counts and diversity seen one year after transplant. As was reported, about two months after transplant, alpha-beta T cells came from several hundred expanded graft clones.

TCRbeta library construction was performed incorporating unique molecular identifiers. TCRdb fed the PCR reads into MiXCR, producing one record per CDR3 protein. The data show 250,000 to 300,000 distinct CDR3 sequences, with nearly 8% seen just once and around 9.8% held by the top ten. Trimming cost V 4 bases and J 7 bases, with 8 bases left between them. Germline V gene sequence: CDR1 MDHEN, CDR2 SYDVKM. This CDR3 has 12 residues. This clonotype was obtained from a female patient aged 2-15 years who had a stem cell transplant for Fanconi anemia, so the T cells may come from the graft donor. Source: peripheral blood, taken 360 days after TCRalphabeta/CD19-depleted stem cell transplant. The rearrangement uses TRBV28 and TRBJ1-5; no reliable D call. Here the CDR3 DNA reads TGTGCCAGCAGTTCGGGTGGACAGCCCCAGCATTTT. Translated: CASSSGGQPQHF.